This TCR beta chain was captured by sequencing in a study of cytomegalovirus exposure and HLA in healthy donors. Method: immunoSEQ multiplex PCR; TCRdb's copy keeps in-frame clones and lacks some. The repertoire holds about 310,000 clones, roughly 87% seen once, with 0.9% to 1% in the top ten. This clone is a singleton in its sample. This CDR3 is built from 15 residues. V dropped 6 bases and J dropped 0; count of bases not matched to a gene: 7. The germline CDR1 and CDR2 sequences are LNHDA and SQIVND (reference sequence). Separate from the 666-subject first cohort, the roughly 120-subject validation cohort was the one that the donors belonged to.

This sequence joins TRBV19 and TRBJ1-1; 7 bases agree with TRBD1. The receptor was isolated from a man aged 30 to 45 in good health and CMV-seronegative. Sequencing was carried out using PBMCs. The DNA for the CDR3 is TGTGCCAGTAGACAAGACAGGGCCTTGAACACTGAAGCTTTCTTT. Its translation is CASRQDRALNTEAFF.